The present entry profiles one TCR beta chain with its context. Its antigen is as yet unknown. CD4+ cells yielded CD45RA+ naive and CD45RA-negative memory subsets. The data originate from a study of shared clonotypes between healthy human individuals. Study background: CD8 memory received one plate per donor, CD8 naive two, CD4 memory three and CD4 naive three. Whole-study findings and limits: Read depth was anticipated to influence clonotype sharing among donors.

Profiling relied on immunoSEQ multiplex PCR, and the TCRdb table lists in-frame clones only, not all of them. The repertoire includes about 2.4 million clones, 90% to 95% of them detected once, and more than 0.12% sits in the top ten. The CDR3 contains 14 residues. V was shortened by 4 bases and J by 7 bases, with 11 bases between the two germline ends. Looked up from germline, CDR1 is MGHRA and CDR2 is YSYEKL. The receptor was derived from a man between 18 and 29 years old in good health. Sequencing was performed on naive CD4+ T cells sorted from blood. This sample's subset: CD45RA+ positively selected. The chain combines TRBV4-1 with TRBJ1-6; no definite D call. CDR3 residues: CASSRNDGNSPLHF. The DNA of the CDR3 is TGCGCCAGCAGCCGGAACGACGGCAATTCACCCCTCCACTTT.